The next 17 T cell receptor beta chains were all read from a single sample in a study of shared clonotypes between healthy human individuals. Naive CD8 cells, CD45RO-negative and positively selected for CCR7, excluded terminally differentiated effector memory CD45RA+ cells. Profiled with immunoSEQ multiplex PCR; TCRdb holds only in-frame clones, not every one. The data hold about 2,100,000 clones, with 90% to 95% observed a single time. Sequencing input: naive CD8+ T cells from PBMCs. The receptors were sampled from a man aged 18 to 29 in good health. Some clones in this sample may be carry-over from other donors' samples.

This rearrangement joins TRBV7-8 to TRBJ1-4, with 7 positions matching TRBD1. The trim removed 3 bases at V and 0 bases at J, leaving 7 bases unmatched. This CDR3 spans 17 amino acids. Germline V gives CDR1 SGHVS, CDR2 FQNEAQ. CDR3 DNA sequence: TGTGCCAGCAGCTTCCCCCTAACAGGGGCAACTAATGAAAAACTGTTTTTT. This encodes CASSFPLTGATNEKLFF.

With regard to this clone: Other DNA sequences within the sample encode an identical CDR3. V is TRBV28 and J is TRBJ2-2, with a weak D call TRBD2 (7 bases). Germline assignment: CDR1 MDHEN and CDR2 SYDVKM. The CDR3 covers 15 residues. Trimming stripped 5 bases from V and 0 bases from J, with 10 bases between. The CDR3 DNA follows: TGTGCCAGCAGTACAGGGACTACGAACACCGGGGAGCTGTTTTTT. Encoded protein: CASSTGTTNTGELFF.

This clone appeared a few times. The rearrangement joins TRBV19 to TRBJ1-5; possible D gene TRBD1, 5 bases. This CDR3 comprises 14 residues. CDR1 is LNHDA, CDR2 SQIVND, per germline (reference sequence). V was trimmed by 3 bases and J by 5 bases, leaving 11 bases between them. The CDR3 DNA is TGTGCCAGTAGTATGAGGGGAAGGCATCAGCCCCAGCATTTT. Its protein product is CASSMRGRHQPQHF.

This sequence joins TRBV10-3 and TRBJ2-5; TRBD1 matches 7 bases. In germline, CDR1 is ENHRY, CDR2 SYGVKD. After removal of 4 bases from V and 0 bases from J, the junction contained 17 bases not matched to a gene. The CDR3 has 19 amino acids. The CDR3 nucleotides read TGTGCCATCAGTGGGGGGACAGCCACTCCACTTCCATACCAAGAGACCCAGTACTTC. Protein sequence: CAISGGTATPLPYQETQYF.

This sequence joins TRBV15 and TRBJ2-4, with 15 bases identical to TRBD2. Germline values: CDR1 LNHNV, CDR2 YYDKDF (reference sequence). The V gene end was trimmed by 4 bases and the J gene end by 0 bases; junction bases not matched to a gene: 7. This CDR3 is built from 19 residues. CDR3 nucleotides: TGTGCCACCAGCACTCCGGGACTAGCGGGAGGACTAGCCAAAAACATTCAGTACTTC. This gives the protein CATSTPGLAGGLAKNIQYF.

Turning to this clone: Other DNA sequences from this sample encode an identical CDR3 as well. This chain connects TRBV29-1 to TRBJ2-7, with D perhaps matching TRBD2 (6 bases). The V gene's germline CDR1 is SQVTM and CDR2 ANQGSEA. CDR3 length equals 13 residues. Trimming cost V 6 bases and J 0 bases, with 12 bases left between them. DNA for the CDR3: TGCAGCGTGGGGCCCGGGAGCTCCTACGAGCAGTACTTC. It translates to CSVGPGSSYEQYF.

The chain couples TRBV19 to TRBJ2-1; 8 bases fit TRBD1. Germline V lookup: CDR1 LNHDA, CDR2 SQIVND (reference sequence). The CDR3 sequence is 14 residues long. J gave up 6 bases and V 5 bases, and 6 bases lay outside the gene matches. This CDR3 is CASSHQGAGNEQFF. The CDR3 DNA sequence: TGTGCCAGTAGTCATCAGGGGGCTGGCAATGAGCAGTTCTTC.

This chain uses TRBV27 with TRBJ2-1; TRBD2 might be the D (6 bases). Germline CDR1 reads MNHEY; CDR2 reads SMNVEV (reference sequence). With 5 bases removed from V and 0 bases from J, the gap between germline ends came to 8 bases. CDR3 length: 14 residues. The CDR3 region is CASSRSGSYNEQFF. The CDR3 coding sequence is TGTGCCAGCAGTCGTAGCGGCTCCTACAATGAGCAGTTCTTC.

The gene calls are TRBV30 and TRBJ2-1; 10 positions agree with TRBD1. Germline loops: CDR1 GTSNPN, CDR2 SVGIG (reference sequence). The CDR3 spans 10 residues. V lost 3 bases, J lost 14 bases, and 1 base stayed unmatched. The CDR3 spells CAWSGTGEFF. The DNA for the CDR3 is TGTGCCTGGAGCGGGACAGGGGAGTTCTTC. Full variable domain (rest looked up from reference TRBV30 and TRBJ2-1): SQTIHQWPATLVQPVGSPLSLECTVEGTSNPNLYWYRQAAGRGLQLLFYSVGIGQISSEVPQNLSASRPQDRQFILSSKKLLLSDSGFYLCAWSGTGEFFGPGTRLTVL.

This rearrangement joins TRBV27 to TRBJ2-3; no clear D gene. V shed 5 bases and J shed 5 bases, with 8 bases lying between them. The germline gives CDR1 MNHEY, CDR2 SMNVEV (reference sequence). This CDR3 comprises 12 residues. The CDR3 DNA follows: TGTGCCAGCAGTGCCCGCAGAGATACGCAGTATTTT. Its translation: CASSARRDTQYF.

The chain has TRBV28 and TRBJ2-2; TRBD2 might be the D (5 bases). This CDR3 is 17 amino acids long. The germline CDR1 and CDR2 sequences are MDHEN and SYDVKM. V lost 1 base to trimming and J lost 0 bases, with 12 bases between them. CDR3 amino acids: CASSLFRTRANTGELFF. Here the CDR3 DNA reads TGTGCCAGCAGTTTATTTAGGACGCGGGCGAACACCGGGGAGCTGTTTTTT.

The chain joins TRBV19 to TRBJ2-7; 10 bases map to TRBD2. V lost 0 bases and J lost 2; bases outside the gene matches: 4. Per the germline V gene, CDR1 is LNHDA and CDR2 is SQIVND (reference sequence). CDR3 length: 16 residues. The CDR3 region has the DNA TGTGCCAGTAGTATAGACTGGACTAGCGGTGCCTACGAGCAGTACTTC. This translates into CASSIDWTSGAYEQYF.

This clone was picked up one time. The chain recombines TRBV28 with TRBJ1-1; TRBD1 matches 7 bases. The trim removed 6 bases at V and 0 bases at J, leaving 10 bases unmatched. The length of the CDR3 is 16 residues. Germline V gene sequence: CDR1 MDHEN, CDR2 SYDVKM. The CDR3 protein is CASRKYRDSLNTEAFF. The CDR3 DNA reads as TGTGCCAGCAGGAAATATCGGGACAGCCTGAACACTGAAGCTTTCTTT. Variable domain in full (rest from reference TRBV28 and TRBJ1-1): DVKVTQSSRYLVKRTGEKVFLECVQDMDHENMFWYRQDPGLGLRLIYFSYDVKMKEKGDIPEGYSVSREKKERFSLILESASTNQTSMYLCASRKYRDSLNTEAFFGQGTRLTVV.

This chain joins TRBV7-3 and TRBJ2-7; TRBD1 matches 8 bases. From germline, CDR1 is SGHTA and CDR2 FQGTGA. The CDR3 is made up of 15 amino acids. With 5 bases clipped from V and 0 bases from J, the junction kept 6 bases outside the gene matches. The CDR3 DNA follows: TGTGCCAGCAGCGCTTCCGGGACAGGCTCCTACGAGCAGTACTTC. Translation: CASSASGTGSYEQYF.

CDR3 in DNA: TGTGCCAGCAGTCCGAACGGGGGGGGCACCGGGGAGCTGTTTTTT. It codes for CASSPNGGGTGELFF. J is TRBJ2-2 and V is TRBV6-5; TRBD2 aligns across 8 bases. The CDR3 consists of 15 residues. The V gene end was trimmed by 5 bases and the J gene end by 4 bases; junction bases not matched to a gene: 6. The germline CDR1 and CDR2 sequences are MNHEY and SVGAGI.

Regarding this clone: The sample has other DNA sequences that encode this CDR3 too. The chain recombines TRBV2 with TRBJ2-7, with D perhaps TRBD1 or TRBD2 (5 bases each). This CDR3 is built from 13 residues. Germline CDR1 reads SNHLY; CDR2 reads FYNNEI. V was shortened by 1 base and J by 3 bases, with 7 bases between the two germline ends. The CDR3 spells CASSEGGSYEQYF. CDR3 bases: TGTGCCAGCAGTGAAGGGGGGAGCTACGAGCAGTACTTC.

The chain combines TRBV30 with TRBJ1-1; 9 nucleotides align to TRBD1. The V and J ends lost 5 bases and 0 bases, in that order; junction bases with no gene match: 4. This CDR3 region has 14 residues. Germline V lookup: CDR1 GTSNPN, CDR2 SVGIG (reference sequence). The CDR3 DNA follows: TGTGCCTGGCCCCGGGACAGGGTGAACACTGAAGCTTTCTTT. Protein sequence: CAWPRDRVNTEAFF.